The source of this TCR beta chain is a study of blood T cells in healthy people across ages. CDR3 length: 15 residues. Germline V gives CDR1 SGHRS, CDR2 YFSETQ. Through a sample-barcoded 5' primer and a J-beta primer mix, a second PCR was run for roughly 7 to 11 cycles. Using its own MiXCR run on the 5' RACE reads, TCRdb lists one record per CDR3 protein. The sample has 1.5 million to 2 million distinct CDR3 sequences; around half are singletons. This sequence was found in a middle-aged woman in good health. The specimen was blood. This chain connects TRBV5-1 to TRBJ2-4; 9 bases align to TRBD1. Matching the DNA end better, TRBJ2-7 makes the J call doubtful. In DNA form, the CDR3 reads TGCGCCAGCAGCTCGACAGGGGGGTTAATCTACGAGCAGTACTTC. The encoded protein is CASSSTGGLIYEQYF.